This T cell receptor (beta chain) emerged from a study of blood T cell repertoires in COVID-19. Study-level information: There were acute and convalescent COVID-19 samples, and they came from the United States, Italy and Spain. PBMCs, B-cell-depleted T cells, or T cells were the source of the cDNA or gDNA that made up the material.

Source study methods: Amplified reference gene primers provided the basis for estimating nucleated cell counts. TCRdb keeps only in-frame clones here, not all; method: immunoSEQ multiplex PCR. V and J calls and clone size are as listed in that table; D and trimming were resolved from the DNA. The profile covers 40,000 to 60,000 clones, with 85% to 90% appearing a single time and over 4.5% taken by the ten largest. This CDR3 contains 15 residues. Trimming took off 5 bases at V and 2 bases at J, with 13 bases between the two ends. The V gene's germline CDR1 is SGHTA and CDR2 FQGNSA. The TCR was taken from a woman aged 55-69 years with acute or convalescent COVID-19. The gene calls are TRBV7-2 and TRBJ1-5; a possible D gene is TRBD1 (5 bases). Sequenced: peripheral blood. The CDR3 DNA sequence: TGTGCCAGCAGCCAAACCCCGGGGGGCAATCAGCCCCAGCATTTT. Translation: CASSQTPGGNQPQHF.